This paragraph covers one T cell receptor beta chain sequence. Its antigen is as yet unknown. From germline, CDR1 is SGHRS and CDR2 YFSETQ. The CDR3 is 15 amino acids. The J segment lost 4 bases and the V segment lost 4 bases, leaving 7 bases of the junction unmatched. The record originates from a study of shared clonotypes between healthy human individuals. Broader study findings: The sampled material consisted only of blood, and tissue repertoires are likely to differ. Large sequencing depth failed to make sorted-subset sequencing complete, rarefaction showed.

Assay used: immunoSEQ multiplex PCR; TCRdb lists only in-frame clones, some missing. Among roughly 650,000 clones listed, about 96% were seen once. The chain employs TRBV5-1 and TRBJ1-2, with 10 bases lining up with TRBD1. The source of this sequence is a woman aged 30 to 39 in good health. The sample taken for sequencing was naive CD4+ T cells sorted from blood. The subset was: CD45RA+ positively selected. The chain's CDR3 is CASSPSDRGGYGYTF. The CDR3 nucleotides are TGCGCCAGCAGCCCCTCGGACAGGGGGGGCTATGGCTACACCTTC.